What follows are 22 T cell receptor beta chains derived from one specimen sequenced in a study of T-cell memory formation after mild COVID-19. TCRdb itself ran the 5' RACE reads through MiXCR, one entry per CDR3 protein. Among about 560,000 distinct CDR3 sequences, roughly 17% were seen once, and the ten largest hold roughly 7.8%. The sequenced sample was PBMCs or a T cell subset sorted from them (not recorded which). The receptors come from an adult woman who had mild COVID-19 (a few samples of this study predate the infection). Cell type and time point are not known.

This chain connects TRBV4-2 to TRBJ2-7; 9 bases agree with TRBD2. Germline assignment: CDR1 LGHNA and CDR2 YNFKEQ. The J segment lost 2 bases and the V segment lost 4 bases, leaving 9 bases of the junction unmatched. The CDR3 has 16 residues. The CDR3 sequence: CASSPLEREAAYEQYF. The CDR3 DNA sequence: TGTGCCAGCAGCCCCCTGGAGCGGGAGGCGGCCTACGAGCAGTACTTC.

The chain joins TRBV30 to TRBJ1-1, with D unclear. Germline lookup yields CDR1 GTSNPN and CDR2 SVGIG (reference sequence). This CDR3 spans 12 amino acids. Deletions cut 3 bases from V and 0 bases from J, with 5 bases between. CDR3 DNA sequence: TGTGCCTGGAGCAGGCTGAACACTGAAGCTTTCTTT. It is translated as CAWSRLNTEAFF.

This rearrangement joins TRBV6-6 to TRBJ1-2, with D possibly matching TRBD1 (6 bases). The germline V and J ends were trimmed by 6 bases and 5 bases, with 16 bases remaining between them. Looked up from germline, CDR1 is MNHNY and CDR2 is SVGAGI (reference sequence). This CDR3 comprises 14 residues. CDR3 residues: CASSPSGQWYGYTF. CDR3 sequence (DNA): TGTGCCAGCAGCCCATCCGGACAGTGGTATGGCTACACCTTC.

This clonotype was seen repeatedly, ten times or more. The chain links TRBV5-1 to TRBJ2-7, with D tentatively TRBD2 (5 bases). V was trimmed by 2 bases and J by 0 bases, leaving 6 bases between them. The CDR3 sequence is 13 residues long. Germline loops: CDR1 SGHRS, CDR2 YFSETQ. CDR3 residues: CASSFTSSYEQYF. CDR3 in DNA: TGCGCCAGCAGCTTCACTAGCTCCTACGAGCAGTACTTC.

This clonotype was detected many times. The CDR3 DNA is TGCGCCAGCAGCTTGGCCGGTCTAGCGGGGGACGAGCAGTTCTTC. It encodes CASSLAGLAGDEQFF. The gene calls are TRBV5-1 and TRBJ2-1, with 10 bases lining up with TRBD2. J was trimmed by 10 bases and V by 0 bases; bases with no gene match: 7. Germline-derived CDR1 and CDR2 are SGHRS and YFSETQ. The CDR3 has 15 residues.

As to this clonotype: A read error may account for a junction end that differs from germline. In DNA, the CDR3 is TGTGCCAGCAATTTAGGGGGGGCGGAGACCCAGTACTTC. Its protein product is CASNLGGAETQYF. The chain combines TRBV12-3 or TRBV12-4 with TRBJ2-5, with a tentative D call TRBD2 (7 bases). There are 13 residues in the CDR3.

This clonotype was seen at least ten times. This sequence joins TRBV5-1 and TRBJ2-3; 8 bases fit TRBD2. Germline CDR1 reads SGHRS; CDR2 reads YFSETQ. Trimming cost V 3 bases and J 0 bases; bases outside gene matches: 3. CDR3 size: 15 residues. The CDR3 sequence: CASSSVAGSTDTQYF. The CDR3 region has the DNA TGCGCCAGCAGCTCCGTAGCGGGGAGCACAGATACGCAGTATTTT.

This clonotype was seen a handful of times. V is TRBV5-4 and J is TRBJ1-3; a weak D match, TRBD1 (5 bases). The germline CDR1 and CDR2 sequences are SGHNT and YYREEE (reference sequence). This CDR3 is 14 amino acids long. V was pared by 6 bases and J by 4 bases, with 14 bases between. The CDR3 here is CASTARTFGNTIYF. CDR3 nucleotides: TGTGCCAGCACCGCAAGGACATTCGGAAACACCATATATTTT.

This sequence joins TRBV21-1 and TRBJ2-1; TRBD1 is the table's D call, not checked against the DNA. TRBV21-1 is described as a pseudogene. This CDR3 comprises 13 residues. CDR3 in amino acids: CASSGRHRDEQFF. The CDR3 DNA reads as TGTGCCAGCAGCGGCCGTCACAGGGACGAGCAGTTCTTC.

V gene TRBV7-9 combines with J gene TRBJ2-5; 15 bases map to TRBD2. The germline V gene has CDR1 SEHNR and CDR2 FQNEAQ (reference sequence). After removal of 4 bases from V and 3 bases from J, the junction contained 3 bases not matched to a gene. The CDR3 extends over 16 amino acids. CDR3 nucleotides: TGTGCCAGCAGCTCCGGACTAGCGGGAGGGGAAGAGACCCAGTACTTC. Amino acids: CASSSGLAGGEETQYF.

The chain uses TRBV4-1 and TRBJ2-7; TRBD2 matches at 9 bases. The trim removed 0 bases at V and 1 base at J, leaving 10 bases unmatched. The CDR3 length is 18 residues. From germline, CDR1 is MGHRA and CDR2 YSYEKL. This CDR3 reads CASSQDPPELAGSYEQYF. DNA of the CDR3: TGCGCCAGCAGCCAAGATCCCCCTGAGCTAGCGGGGTCCTACGAGCAGTACTTC.

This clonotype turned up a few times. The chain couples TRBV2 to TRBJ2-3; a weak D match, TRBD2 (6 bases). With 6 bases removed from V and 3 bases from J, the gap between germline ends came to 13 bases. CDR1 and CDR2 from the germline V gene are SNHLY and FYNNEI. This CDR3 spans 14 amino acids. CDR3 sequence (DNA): TGTGCCAGCAGCGATGGCGGAGGGACAGATACGCAGTATTTT. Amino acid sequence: CASSDGGGTDTQYF.

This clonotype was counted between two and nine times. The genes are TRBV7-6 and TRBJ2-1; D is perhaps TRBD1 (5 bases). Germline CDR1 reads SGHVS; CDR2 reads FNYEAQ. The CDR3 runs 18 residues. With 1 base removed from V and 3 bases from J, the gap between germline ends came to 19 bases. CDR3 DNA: TGTGCCAGCAGCTTAGTGTTAAGGGGATTATCCGGCTACAATGAGCAGTTCTTC. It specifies CASSLVLRGLSGYNEQFF.

CDR3 nucleotide sequence: TGTGCCAGCAGCCCCCCGGGACTAGCGGGCCATGAGCAGTTCTTC. Its protein is CASSPPGLAGHEQFF. The chain carries TRBV11-2 and TRBJ2-1; 12 bases align to TRBD2. This CDR3 region has 15 residues. The ends lost 5 bases at V and 8 bases at J; junction bases unmatched: 7. Germline CDR1 is SGHAT and CDR2 is FQNNGV.

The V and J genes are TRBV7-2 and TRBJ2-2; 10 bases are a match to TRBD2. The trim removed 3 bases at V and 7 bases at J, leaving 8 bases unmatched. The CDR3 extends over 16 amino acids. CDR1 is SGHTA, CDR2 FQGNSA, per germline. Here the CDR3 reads CASSFFKLAGVGELFF. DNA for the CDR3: TGTGCCAGCAGCTTTTTCAAGCTAGCGGGGGTCGGGGAGCTGTTTTTT.

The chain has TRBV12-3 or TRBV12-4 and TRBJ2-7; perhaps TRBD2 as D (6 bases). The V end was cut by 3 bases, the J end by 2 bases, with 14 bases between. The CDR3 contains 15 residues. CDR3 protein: CASSLGGPAPYEQYF. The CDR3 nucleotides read TGTGCCAGCAGTTTGGGGGGACCGGCCCCCTACGAGCAGTACTTC.

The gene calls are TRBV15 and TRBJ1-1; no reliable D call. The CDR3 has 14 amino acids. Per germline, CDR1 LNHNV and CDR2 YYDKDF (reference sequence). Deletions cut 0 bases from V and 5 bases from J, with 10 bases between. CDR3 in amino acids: CATSRDLVRTEAFF. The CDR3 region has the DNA TGTGCCACCAGCAGAGATCTGGTACGAACTGAAGCTTTCTTT.

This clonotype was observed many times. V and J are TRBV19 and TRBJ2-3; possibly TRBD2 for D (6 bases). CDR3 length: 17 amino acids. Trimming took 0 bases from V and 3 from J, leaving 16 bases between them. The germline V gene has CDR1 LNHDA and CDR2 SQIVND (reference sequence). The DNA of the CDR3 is TGTGCCAGTAGTATAGACCCCTCAGCGGGCGGGACAGATACGCAGTATTTT. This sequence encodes CASSIDPSAGGTDTQYF.

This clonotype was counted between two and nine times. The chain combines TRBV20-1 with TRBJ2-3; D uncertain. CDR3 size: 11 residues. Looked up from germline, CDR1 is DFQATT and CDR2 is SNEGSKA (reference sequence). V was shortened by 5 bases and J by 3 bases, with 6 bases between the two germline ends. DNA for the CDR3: TGCAGTGCTCCCAGAACAGATACGCAGTATTTT. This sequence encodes CSAPRTDTQYF.

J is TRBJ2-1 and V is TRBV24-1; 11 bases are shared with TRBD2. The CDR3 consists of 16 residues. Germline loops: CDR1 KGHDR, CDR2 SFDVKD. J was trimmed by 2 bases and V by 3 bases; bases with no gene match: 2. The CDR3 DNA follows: TGTGCCACCAGTGATACTAGCGGGAGTACCTACAATGAGCAGTTCTTC. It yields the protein CATSDTSGSTYNEQFF.

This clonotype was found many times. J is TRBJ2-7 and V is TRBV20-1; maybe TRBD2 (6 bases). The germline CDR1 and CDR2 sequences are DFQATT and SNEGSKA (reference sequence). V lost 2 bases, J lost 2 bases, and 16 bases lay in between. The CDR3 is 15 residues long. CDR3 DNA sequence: TGCAGTGCTAGATCTCTCCGGGACTTTGCCTACGAGCAGTACTTC. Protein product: CSARSLRDFAYEQYF.

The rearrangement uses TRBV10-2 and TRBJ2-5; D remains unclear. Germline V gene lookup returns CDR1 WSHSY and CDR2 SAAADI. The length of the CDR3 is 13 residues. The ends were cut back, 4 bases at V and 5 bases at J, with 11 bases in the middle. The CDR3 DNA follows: TGCGCCAGCAGTGGCCTCGTCACCGAGACCCAGTACTTC. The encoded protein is CASSGLVTETQYF.